This T cell receptor (beta chain) was profiled in a study of T-cell memory formation after mild COVID-19. This clonotype appeared a single time. UMIs and sample barcodes were carried by the TCR alpha and TCR beta cDNA libraries that 5'RACE produced using constant-segment primers. TCRdb re-called the 5' RACE reads with MiXCR, one entry per CDR3 protein. This sample has fewer than 350,000 distinct CDR3 sequences, with roughly an eighth found just once. What was sequenced was PBMCs or a T cell subset sorted from them (not recorded which). The receptor was isolated from a man aged 18 to 29 who had mild COVID-19 (a few samples of this study predate the infection). Cell type and time point are not known.

The CDR3 DNA is TGCAGTGCTAGAGGCGGGGGACCCCACGCCCAGTACGTC. Its translation is CSARGGGPHAQYV. This chain links TRBV20-1 with TRBJ2-7; 7 bases fit TRBD2. The germline V gene encodes CDR1 DFQATT and CDR2 SNEGSKA (reference sequence). Trimming took 1 base from V and 10 from J; bases not matched to a gene: 10. The CDR3 loop spans 13 amino acids.